This T cell receptor beta chain was sequenced for a study of blood T cell repertoires in COVID-19. Whole-study context: Italy, Spain and the United States were the sources of the convalescent and acute COVID-19 samples.

The V gene lost 7 bases and the J gene lost 4 bases, with 13 bases spanning the gap. CDR3 length equals 13 residues. In the authors' methods: How many nucleated cells were present was estimated from reference gene primer amplification. Method: immunoSEQ multiplex PCR; TCRdb's copy keeps in-frame clones and lacks some. That table gives V, J and clone size, and the DNA gave D and trimming. Of 150,000 or so clones in the sample, around 81% were seen once. The TCR sequence derives from a human donor with acute or convalescent COVID-19. The donor label of this sample is uncertain. Sequencing input: peripheral blood. The chain uses TRBV12-3 or TRBV12-4 and TRBJ1-2; D remains unclear. CDR3 sequence (DNA): TGTGCCAGCACCTTCGAGGGTCCCTATGGCTACACCTTC. It codes for CASTFEGPYGYTF.